This TCR beta chain is from a study of OX40 agonist ivuxolimab in advanced cancers. Turning to the study itself: An agonistic human IgG2 monoclonal antibody against OX40 (CD134) was given. Patient treatment consisted of intravenous ivuxolimab administration every 2 weeks at 0.01 to 10 mg/kg.

As regards this clone: What it recognizes is unknown.

Study outcomes and limitations: Dose levels from 0.1 to 3.0 mg/kg saw CD4+ and CD8+ blood T cells expand clonally by week 6. Individuals who were partial responders at 0.1-3.0 mg/kg had clonal expansion that ranked among the lowest.

The protocol was immunoSEQ multiplex PCR, while the TCRdb copy is restricted to in-frame clones and leaves out a portion. The sample lists 75,000 to 100,000 clones; more than 85% were seen once. The CDR3 is made up of 15 amino acids. Germline CDR1 SGHTA, CDR2 FQGTGA. V lost 2 bases, J lost 1 base, and 12 bases lay in between. The material sequenced was CD4+ or CD8+ T cells sorted from blood, taken in a trial of the OX40 agonist ivuxolimab. This clonotype originated in an adult with an advanced solid tumor such as melanoma, head and neck, liver or kidney cancer. V usage is TRBV7-3 and J usage is TRBJ2-7; no clear D. In nucleotides, the CDR3 is TGTGCCAGCAGCTTAGAAGCGAGGCTTTCCTACGAGCAGTACTTC. Its protein product is CASSLEARLSYEQYF.